Listed below are T cell receptor beta chains from one sample, sequenced in a study of regulatory dendritic cells for organ transplantation. Repertoires were generated with immunoSEQ multiplex PCR, while TCRdb's copy carries only in-frame clones and drops some. Of 30,000 to 35,000 clones listed, less than 90% are singletons. Sequenced sample: naive CD4+ T cells from blood. The receptors were sampled from a human donor in good health. Each CDR3 is given with its conserved first and last residue. Each record gives: V gene, clone size, D gene, J gene, CDR3 DNA, CDR3 protein. The D gene is left open where the match is weak. The size field is filled for only some rows; it gives once, few, many or a size class.

v_gene: TRBV27
abundance: NA
d_gene: NA
j_gene: TRBJ2-5
CDR3nt: TGTGCCAGCAGCCCCCTGTTCGCCAGGACTGGTGGTTCAGAGACCCAGTACTTC
CDR3aa: CASSPLFARTGGSETQYF

v_gene: TRBV4-1
abundance: NA
d_gene: NA
j_gene: TRBJ2-5
CDR3nt: TGCGCCAGCAGCCGAACCGGGCTAGGGCAAGAGACCCAGTACTTC
CDR3aa: CASSRTGLGQETQYF

v_gene: TRBV19
abundance: NA
d_gene: NA
j_gene: TRBJ2-1
CDR3nt: TGTGCCAGTAGTGCGCGGGGCCTAGATGAGCAGTTCTTC
CDR3aa: CASSARGLDEQFF

v_gene: TRBV6-5
abundance: NA
d_gene: NA
j_gene: TRBJ1-1
CDR3nt: TGTGCCAGCAGCCTGACTGAAAACACTGAAGCTTTCTTT
CDR3aa: CASSLTENTEAFF

v_gene: TRBV25-1
abundance: NA
d_gene: TRBD1
j_gene: TRBJ2-2
CDR3nt: TGTGCCAGCAGTGAATTGGGCAGGGGGCTTATAAAGGTCGGGGAGCTGTTTTTT
CDR3aa: CASSELGRGLIKVGELFF

v_gene: TRBV7-2
abundance: NA
d_gene: NA
j_gene: TRBJ1-1
CDR3nt: TGTGCCAGCAGCTTAAGGGTTGCGGGGAACACTGAAGCTTTCTTT
CDR3aa: CASSLRVAGNTEAFF

v_gene: TRBV6-1
abundance: NA
d_gene: NA
j_gene: TRBJ1-6
CDR3nt: TGTGCCAGCAGTGGGGCACGGGGAGATAATTCACCCCTCCACTTT
CDR3aa: CASSGARGDNSPLHF

v_gene: TRBV18
abundance: NA
d_gene: NA
j_gene: TRBJ1-1
CDR3nt: TGTGCCAGCTCAGCCTCTTTGAACACTGAAGCTTTCTTT
CDR3aa: CASSASLNTEAFF

v_gene: TRBV28
abundance: NA
d_gene: NA
j_gene: TRBJ1-5
CDR3nt: TGTGCCAGCAGTTTAGAAGGAGGCAATCAGCCCCAGCATTTT
CDR3aa: CASSLEGGNQPQHF

v_gene: TRBV5-4
abundance: NA
d_gene: TRBD1
j_gene: TRBJ2-2
CDR3nt: TGTGCCAGCAGCGCTGGGACAGGGGTTGGCGCCGGGGAGCTGTTTTTT
CDR3aa: CASSAGTGVGAGELFF

v_gene: TRBV5-4
abundance: NA
d_gene: NA
j_gene: TRBJ1-1
CDR3nt: TGTGCCAGCAGCTTAGATAGGAACACTGAAGCTTTCTTT
CDR3aa: CASSLDRNTEAFF

v_gene: TRBV6-5
abundance: NA
d_gene: TRBD1
j_gene: TRBJ1-2
CDR3nt: TGTGCCAGCAGTAGAGGACAGGGTCATGGCTACACCTTC
CDR3aa: CASSRGQGHGYTF

v_gene: TRBV9
abundance: NA
d_gene: NA
j_gene: TRBJ2-6
CDR3nt: TGTGCCAGCAGCTATGAGACATCCAGGAGTGGGGCCAACGTCCTGACTTTC
CDR3aa: CASSYETSRSGANVLTF

v_gene: TRBV5-6
abundance: NA
d_gene: NA
j_gene: TRBJ2-1
CDR3nt: TGTGCCAGCAGCCTCCTGAACTACAATGAGCAGTTCTTC
CDR3aa: CASSLLNYNEQFF

v_gene: TRBV7-9
abundance: NA
d_gene: TRBD1
j_gene: TRBJ1-2
CDR3nt: TGTGCCAGCAGCTTAGACTCGGGGACAGGGTGGAACGGCTACACCTTC
CDR3aa: CASSLDSGTGWNGYTF

v_gene: TRBV9
abundance: NA
d_gene: TRBD2
j_gene: TRBJ2-7
CDR3nt: TGTGCCAGCAGCGTCGCTAGCGGCCTTTCCTACGAGCAGTACTTC
CDR3aa: CASSVASGLSYEQYF

v_gene: TRBV2
abundance: once
d_gene: NA
j_gene: TRBJ1-1
CDR3nt: TGTGCCAGCAGCCTCGATAGGTACACTGAAGCTTTCTTT
CDR3aa: CASSLDRYTEAFF

v_gene: TRBV18
abundance: NA
d_gene: NA
j_gene: TRBJ2-1
CDR3nt: TGTGCCAGCTCACCATGGGCTAGCGGCCAGGGGGCCAATGAGCAGTTCTTC
CDR3aa: CASSPWASGQGANEQFF

v_gene: TRBV18
abundance: NA
d_gene: NA
j_gene: TRBJ2-5
CDR3nt: TGTGCCAGCTCACTTGACAGGAAGACCCAGTACTTC
CDR3aa: CASSLDRKTQYF

v_gene: TRBV7-9
abundance: NA
d_gene: NA
j_gene: TRBJ2-5
CDR3nt: TGTGCCAGCAGAGATACAGGGAGGGAAGAGACCCAGTACTTC
CDR3aa: CASRDTGREETQYF